The following is a TCR beta chain sequence with its context. This record comes from a study of OX40 agonist ivuxolimab in advanced cancers. Study information: Subjects had a mean age of roughly 57 years, with a range of roughly 20 to 80; roughly 83% were male. Three partial responders included one hepatocellular carcinoma patient and two cutaneous melanoma patients.

Germline V gives CDR1 SEHNR, CDR2 FQNEAQ (reference sequence). The CDR3 covers 15 residues. The V end lost 6 bases, the J end lost 3 bases, and 16 bases lay between the germline ends. Libraries were prepared by immunoSEQ multiplex PCR; TCRdb keeps only in-frame clonotypes and omits some of them. This table holds 45,000 or so clones, about 88% found once. The rearrangement links TRBV7-9 to TRBJ2-3, with D maybe TRBD1 (5 bases). The receptor's source is an adult with an advanced solid tumor such as melanoma, head and neck, liver or kidney cancer. Sequencing used CD4+ or CD8+ T cells sorted from blood, obtained in a trial of the OX40 agonist ivuxolimab. The CDR3 nucleotides read TGTGCCAGCAGTCCAGGGTACCCGGGTACAGATACGCAGTATTTT. It translates to CASSPGYPGTDTQYF.